The 28 T cell receptor beta chains presented below share a single source sample, sequenced in a study of T cells expressing NK-cell markers. TCRdb re-called the 5' RACE reads and shows each CDR3 protein once, DNA omitted. The sample table includes some 120,000 distinct CDR3 sequences. Sample: blood T cells: a sorted CD56 or NKG2C T cell subset, CD4+ or CD8+ T cells, or bulk PBMC T cells (not recorded which). The receptors originated from a woman between 18 and 70 years old in good health.

This sequence joins TRBV13 and TRBJ2-1. CDR1 is PRHDT and CDR2 is FYEKMQ in the germline V gene (reference sequence). This CDR3 spans 14 amino acids. The CDR3 spells CASSISSANNEQFF.

The rearrangement joins TRBV19 to TRBJ1-3. The CDR3 length is 16 residues. CDR1 LNHDA and CDR2 SQIVND come from the germline V gene (reference sequence). CDR3 amino acids: CASSISGGGSGNTIYF.

V gene TRBV2 combines with J gene TRBJ1-5. From germline, CDR1 is SNHLY and CDR2 FYNNEI. This CDR3 has 15 amino acids. The CDR3 sequence is CASSESGVGNQPQHF. The entire variable domain, with the rest obtained from reference TRBV2 and TRBJ1-5, is as follows: EPEVTQTPSHQVTQMGQEVILRCVPISNHLYFYWYRQILGQKVEFLVSFYNNEISEKSEIFDDQFSVERPDGSNFTLKIRSTKLEDSAMYFCASSESGVGNQPQHFGDGTRLSIL.

The rearrangement joins TRBV29-1 to TRBJ2-5. Per germline, CDR1 SQVTM and CDR2 ANQGSEA. The CDR3 runs to 15 residues. The CDR3 is CSVEDSQRSMFTQYF.

The chain combines TRBV12-3 or TRBV12-4 with TRBJ2-2; as DNA is missing, the TRBD2 call by TCRdb cannot be tested. This CDR3 has 16 amino acids. The CDR3 sequence: CASSSPPEGVTGKLFF.

The J gene is TRBJ1-2, the V gene TRBV4-3. The CDR3 sequence is 17 residues long. Germline V gene data show CDR1 as LGHNA and CDR2 as YSLEER. The CDR3 loop reads CASSQDMVQPTNYGYTF.

The chain combines TRBV4-1 with TRBJ1-2. Per germline, CDR1 MGHRA and CDR2 YSYEKL. The CDR3 runs to 12 residues. The chain's CDR3 is CASSQEGYGYTF.

The V gene is TRBV7-6, the J gene TRBJ1-1; checking the TCRdb D call of TRBD1 is not possible without DNA. The germline V gene has CDR1 SGHVS and CDR2 FNYEAQ. The CDR3 loop spans 14 amino acids. CDR3 residues: CASSLETGNTEAFF.

This chain links TRBV29-1 with TRBJ1-4; no DNA is available, so the TRBD1 call from TCRdb remains unchecked. In germline, CDR1 is SQVTM, CDR2 ANQGSEA. The CDR3 has 16 residues. The CDR3 reads CSAETFPGVNNEKLFF.

The chain carries TRBV18 and TRBJ2-3. The germline gives CDR1 KGHSH, CDR2 LQKENI. The CDR3 extends over 16 amino acids. CDR3 protein: CASSPLDSASTDTQYF.

This sequence joins TRBV20-1 and TRBJ1-1; TCRdb picks TRBD1, but there is no DNA to check that call. The CDR3 totals 14 residues. Germline CDR1 is DFQATT and CDR2 is SNEGSKA (reference sequence). This chain's CDR3 is CSARDTGLETEAFF.

The chain uses TRBV20-1 and TRBJ2-3; TCRdb indicates TRBD2, and absent DNA this call remains unverified. The CDR3 totals 16 residues. Per the germline V gene, CDR1 is DFQATT and CDR2 is SNEGSKA (reference sequence). The CDR3 region is CSASPRLAGRTDTQYF.

The V gene is TRBV20-1, the J gene TRBJ1-2; TCRdb gives TRBD1 as the D gene, but with no DNA this cannot be confirmed. The CDR3 is made up of 14 amino acids. Germline values: CDR1 DFQATT, CDR2 SNEGSKA (reference sequence). This chain's CDR3 is CSALETGRIYGYTF.

The chain joins TRBV30 to TRBJ2-3. Germline V lookup: CDR1 GTSNPN, CDR2 SVGIG (reference sequence). The CDR3 is made up of 12 amino acids. CDR3 amino acids: CAWSVLRDTQYF.

V is TRBV6-1 and J is TRBJ2-1; TCRdb designates TRBD2, a call that cannot be tested without DNA. The CDR3 loop spans 11 amino acids. The V gene's germline CDR1 is MNHNS and CDR2 SASEGT. The CDR3 is CASSEVGRKLF.

The chain links TRBV5-5 to TRBJ2-1. The germline V gene encodes CDR1 SGHKS and CDR2 YYEKEE (reference sequence). The length of the CDR3 is 15 residues. The CDR3 protein is CASRVARGSYNEQFF.

The chain has TRBV20-1 and TRBJ2-5; the TCRdb call, TRBD1, lacks DNA for checking. The CDR3 is made up of 13 amino acids. Germline V gene data show CDR1 as DFQATT and CDR2 as SNEGSKA (reference sequence). CDR3 in amino acids: CSAIGDPGETQYF.

This chain links TRBV20-1 with TRBJ2-1; TCRdb's D call, TRBD1, is unchecked because there is no DNA. The CDR3 has 17 residues. Germline lookup yields CDR1 DFQATT and CDR2 SNEGSKA (reference sequence). The CDR3 reads CSASGRDRDSSYNEQFF.

The V and J genes are TRBV6-2 or TRBV6-3 and TRBJ1-1; TCRdb returns TRBD1, unconfirmable since there is no DNA. CDR3 length equals 16 residues. Germline lookup yields CDR1 MNHEY and CDR2 SVGEGT. The CDR3 is CASRRTVQGARTEAFF.

The rearrangement uses TRBV5-1 and TRBJ2-3; there is no DNA to check the TCRdb D call of TRBD2. The length of the CDR3 is 16 residues. Germline assignment: CDR1 SGHRS and CDR2 YFSETQ. This chain's CDR3 is CASSLETRRTPDTQYF.

The chain joins TRBV9 to TRBJ2-2; TCRdb reports TRBD1, a call that lacks DNA to check it against. Per germline, CDR1 SGDLS and CDR2 YYNGEE. The CDR3 runs 14 residues. This CDR3 reads CASNENAGAGELFF.

The chain carries TRBV11-2 and TRBJ2-1; the TCRdb D gene call, TRBD2, has no DNA to confirm it. CDR1 and CDR2 (germline): SGHAT, FQNNGV. The length of the CDR3 is 15 residues. The CDR3 reads CASSLPGGPYNEQFF.

This CDR3 reads CASSLDSYSPLHF. V is TRBV7-6 and J is TRBJ1-6; TCRdb proposes TRBD1, but this gene call is untestable without DNA. This CDR3 comprises 13 residues. Germline CDR1 and CDR2: SGHVS and FNYEAQ.

This chain joins TRBV9 and TRBJ1-1; TCRdb calls TRBD1, which cannot be checked without DNA. The CDR3 has 14 residues. Germline CDR1 SGDLS, CDR2 YYNGEE. The CDR3 region is CASSVGGGITEAFF.

CDR3 sequence: CSVEYATDYNERFF. The V and J genes are TRBV29-1 and TRBJ2-1; as DNA is missing, the TRBD1 call by TCRdb cannot be tested. Germline lookup yields CDR1 SQVTM and CDR2 ANQGSEA. The CDR3 is made up of 14 amino acids.

This chain links TRBV12-3 or TRBV12-4 with TRBJ2-3; TCRdb reports TRBD2, a call that lacks DNA to check it against. The CDR3 extends over 14 amino acids. The CDR3 is CASSHTPFTDTQYF.

The chain uses TRBV29-1 and TRBJ2-3; TCRdb's D call of TRBD2 is untestable without DNA. There are 18 residues in the CDR3. Germline CDR1 and CDR2: SQVTM and ANQGSEA. The CDR3: CSALHPGTSGGSTDTQYF.

The rearrangement uses TRBV29-1 and TRBJ2-7; no DNA is available, so the TRBD2 call from TCRdb remains unchecked. Germline lookup yields CDR1 SQVTM and CDR2 ANQGSEA. The CDR3 extends over 15 amino acids. The CDR3 protein is CSVEEWTSGTDEQYF.